Shown below are 13 T cell receptor beta chains from a single sample sequenced in a study of blood T cell repertoires in COVID-19. Sequencing was performed with immunoSEQ multiplex PCR; in TCRdb, only in-frame clones are kept and a portion is missing. The sample has 300,000 or so clones; under 90% are singletons. The sequenced sample consisted of peripheral blood. The receptors originated from a woman aged 25 to 39 with COVID-19, enrolled during active disease.

This rearrangement joins TRBV30 to TRBJ1-6; weak D call: TRBD1 (5 bases). This CDR3 has 13 residues. Trimming stripped 0 bases from V and 8 bases from J, with 8 bases between. CDR1 GTSNPN and CDR2 SVGIG come from the germline V gene (reference sequence). CDR3 in DNA: TGTGCCTGGAGTGTCGGGACTTATTCACCCCTCCACTTT. It translates to CAWSVGTYSPLHF. The full variable domain, rest sourced from reference TRBV30 and TRBJ1-6, is SQTIHQWPATLVQPVGSPLSLECTVEGTSNPNLYWYRQAAGRGLQLLFYSVGIGQISSEVPQNLSASRPQDRQFILSSKKLLLSDSGFYLCAWSVGTYSPLHFGNGTRLTVT.

This clone was detected a few times. The chain carries TRBV10-1 and TRBJ1-1, with D uncertain. Between the trimmed V and J ends, which lost 2 bases and 2 bases, there was a span of 9 bases. The CDR3 has 14 residues. Per the germline V gene, CDR1 is WNHNN and CDR2 is SYGVQD (reference sequence). The CDR3 DNA sequence: TGCGCCAGCAGTGAGGGCCGCAAAAACACTGAAGCTTTCTTT. It yields the protein CASSEGRKNTEAFF.

This chain links TRBV11-1 with TRBJ2-7; D possibly corresponds to TRBD1 (6 bases). CDR1 and CDR2 (germline): SGHAT, FQDESV (reference sequence). V lost 5 bases, J lost 3 bases, and 14 bases lay in between. This CDR3 is 14 amino acids long. In nucleotides, the CDR3 is TGTGCCAGCAGCCCTCGAGACAGGTACTACGAGCAGTACTTC. It is translated as CASSPRDRYYEQYF.

This chain's CDR3 is CASSVETVNSPLHF. The CDR3 DNA is TGTGCCAGCAGCGTCGAGACAGTAAATTCACCCCTCCACTTT. The gene calls are TRBV9 and TRBJ1-6; a weak D match, TRBD1 (5 bases). The V gene lost 2 bases and the J gene lost 7 bases, with 10 bases spanning the gap. Germline values: CDR1 SGDLS, CDR2 YYNGEE. This CDR3 spans 14 amino acids.

The rearrangement joins TRBV6-6 to TRBJ1-5; 7 bases agree with TRBD1. The germline CDR1 and CDR2 sequences are MNHNY and SVGAGI (reference sequence). This CDR3 has 13 amino acids. Trimming took 8 bases from V and 3 from J; bases not matched to a gene: 4. The CDR3 nucleotides read TGTGCCAGCGGGCAGGGGGTCAATCAGCCCCAGCATTTT. Translation gives CASGQGVNQPQHF.

This rearrangement joins TRBV20-1 to TRBJ1-4, with 7 bases that match TRBD1. The V and J ends lost 3 bases and 0 bases, in that order; junction bases with no gene match: 4. Germline V CDR1 and CDR2: DFQATT, SNEGSKA (reference sequence). This CDR3 is built from 15 residues. The CDR3 region has the DNA TGCAGTGCTAGTAGGGGGACAGCAACTAATGAAAAACTGTTTTTT. The encoded protein is CSASRGTATNEKLFF.

V usage is TRBV14 and J usage is TRBJ1-3, with unresolved D. Germline V gene lookup returns CDR1 SGHDN and CDR2 FVKESK. This CDR3 is 13 amino acids long. The V and J ends lost 0 bases and 7 bases respectively, with 7 bases between them. The CDR3 protein is CASSQDGGNTIYF. CDR3 nucleotides: TGTGCCAGCAGCCAAGATGGCGGGAACACCATATATTTT.

V gene TRBV11-3 combines with J gene TRBJ2-1; D remains unclear. Germline-derived CDR1 and CDR2 are SGHNT and YENEEA. The length of the CDR3 is 13 residues. V was cut by 2 bases and J by 7 bases, with 9 bases left in between. In DNA form, the CDR3 reads TGTGCCAGCAGCTTATTGTCCGGGAATGAGCAGTTCTTC. Translation gives CASSLLSGNEQFF.

Comments on this clone: Other DNA sequences in this sample translate to the same CDR3. J is TRBJ1-2 and V is TRBV28, with TRBD1 as a possible D gene (6 bases). This CDR3 is built from 16 residues. Germline CDR1 is MDHEN and CDR2 is SYDVKM. V gave up 3 bases and J gave up 5 bases, with 19 bases separating them. The CDR3 protein is CASSLTGANKGYGYTF. Here the CDR3 DNA reads TGTGCCAGCAGTTTGACAGGAGCAAACAAAGGGTATGGCTACACCTTC.

The V and J genes are TRBV6-2 or TRBV6-3 and TRBJ2-7, with 9 bases identical to TRBD2. This CDR3 is 14 amino acids long. With 3 bases clipped from V and 2 bases from J, the junction kept 2 bases outside the gene matches. The germline gives CDR1 MNHEY, CDR2 SVGEGT. Here the CDR3 reads CASSYERGAYEQYF. Here the CDR3 DNA reads TGTGCCAGCAGTTATGAGCGGGGGGCCTACGAGCAGTACTTC.

V and J are TRBV19 and TRBJ1-2; 7 nucleotides match TRBD1. The trim removed 6 bases at V and 2 bases at J, leaving 3 bases unmatched. In germline, CDR1 is LNHDA, CDR2 SQIVND (reference sequence). The CDR3 has 13 amino acids. This CDR3 reads CASRGDRNYGYTF. The CDR3 nucleotides are TGTGCCAGTAGGGGGGACAGAAACTATGGCTACACCTTC. The whole variable domain, filled in from reference TRBV19 and TRBJ1-2, reads DGGITQSPKYLFRKEGQNVTLSCEQNLNHDAMYWYRQDPGQGLRLIYYSQIVNDFQKGDIAEGYSVSREKKESFPLTVTSAQKNPTAFYLCASRGDRNYGYTFGSGTRLTVV.

This clone was seen only a few times. The CDR3 DNA reads as TGTGCCAGCAGTTTTCACTGGACAGGGCGAAATCAGCCCCAGCATTTT. This encodes CASSFHWTGRNQPQHF. The rearrangement links TRBV6-2 or TRBV6-3 to TRBJ1-5; 8 bases match TRBD1. The CDR3 consists of 16 residues. Germline V CDR1 and CDR2: MNHEY, SVGEGT. Losses at the gene ends were 4 bases for V and 4 bases for J; bases not matched to a gene: 9.

V gene TRBV30 combines with J gene TRBJ1-3; TRBD1 might be the D (5 bases). The CDR3 contains 14 residues. Germline values: CDR1 GTSNPN, CDR2 SVGIG (reference sequence). Trimming cost V 0 bases and J 4 bases, with 10 bases left between them. CDR3 sequence: CAWSVSRGGNTIYF. CDR3 DNA: TGTGCCTGGAGTGTTTCTCGGGGGGGAAACACCATATATTTT.